The sequence of this T cell receptor (beta chain) was determined in a study of T-cell reconstitution after alpha-beta-depleted transplantation in children. This clonotype was detected many times. Its antigen is not identified. Study-wide findings and caveats: Diversity and T-cell counts at one year after transplant derived mostly from new T cells. Expanded graft clones numbering several hundred reportedly gave rise to alpha-beta T cells about two months after transplant.

For TCRbeta, the library was prepared with unique molecular identifiers. Using its own MiXCR run on the PCR reads, TCRdb lists one record per CDR3 protein. The sample carries hundreds of thousands of distinct CDR3 sequences, about 10% recorded once. The CDR3 sequence is 14 residues long. Per germline, CDR1 DFQATT and CDR2 SNEGSKA (reference sequence). V was cut by 3 bases and J by 3 bases, with 11 bases left in between. The origin of this receptor is a child under 10 years old with inherited bone marrow failure, due to receive a stem cell transplant. The sequencing here drew on PBMCs, taken before TCRalphabeta/CD19-depleted stem cell transplant. The rearrangement links TRBV20-1 to TRBJ1-4, with D perhaps matching TRBD1 (6 bases). CDR3 nucleotide sequence: TGCAGTGCTAGTGGGGGCCCCTCTAATGAAAAACTGTTTTTT. This codes for CSASGGPSNEKLFF.